Sequencing of this TCR beta chain was carried out in a study of blood T cell repertoires in COVID-19. On the study more broadly: Specimens from acute and convalescent COVID-19 originated in the United States, Italy and Spain. PBMCs, B-cell-depleted T cells, or T cells were the source of the cDNA or gDNA that made up the material.

V lost 6 bases, J lost 8 bases, and 10 bases stayed unmatched. Germline-derived CDR1 and CDR2 are MNHEY and SMNVEV (reference sequence). CDR3 length: 15 amino acids. In the authors' workflow: Counts of nucleated cells, estimated from reference gene primer amplification, were obtained. Clones were sequenced by immunoSEQ multiplex PCR, and TCRdb holds only the in-frame ones, with some missing. The DNA gave D and trimming, while V, J and clone size come from that table. This sample carries just over 650,000 clones, 85% to 90% of them seen once, and the ten largest clones take under 0.3%. The sequence derives from a woman younger than 30 with acute or convalescent COVID-19. Sequencing input: peripheral blood. The chain couples TRBV27 to TRBJ2-1, with 10 bases identical to TRBD2. CDR3 region: CASSFQRGGSYEQFF. CDR3 nucleotides: TGTGCCAGCAGCTTCCAGCGGGGGGGAAGTTATGAGCAGTTCTTC.